The 27 T cell receptor beta chains below all came from one sample that was sequenced in a study of T cell responses to AZD1222 COVID-19 vaccine. Profiled with immunoSEQ multiplex PCR; TCRdb holds only in-frame clones, not every one. Among approximately 300,000 clones listed, almost 95% were seen once. Sample: peripheral blood, taken 28 days after the second AZD1222 dose. The receptors shown here come from an adult who received the AZD1222 COVID-19 vaccine.

The rearrangement links TRBV2 to TRBJ2-3; TRBD2 matches at 9 bases. CDR1 is SNHLY and CDR2 is FYNNEI in the germline V gene. The CDR3 runs 15 residues. Trimming removed 7 bases from V and 3 bases from J; junction bases left unmatched: 8. This chain's CDR3 is CASIIAGGRTDTQYF. The DNA of the CDR3 is TGTGCCAGCATAATTGCGGGGGGGCGGACAGATACGCAGTATTTT.

The genes are TRBV4-2 and TRBJ1-3; D not certain. This CDR3 comprises 18 residues. Germline V lookup: CDR1 LGHNA, CDR2 YNFKEQ. Trimming shortened V by 4 bases and J by 0 bases, and 19 bases separated the two germline ends. CDR3 region: CASSPERRARFSGNTIYF. Written as DNA, the CDR3 is TGTGCCAGCAGCCCCGAGCGACGGGCCCGCTTCTCTGGAAACACCATATATTTT.

CDR3 amino acids: CASSVAPGAKTHEQYF. In nucleotides, the CDR3 is TGTGCCAGCAGCGTAGCGCCAGGGGCGAAAACTCACGAGCAGTACTTC. The genes are TRBV9 and TRBJ2-7; D may be TRBD1 (6 bases). This CDR3 spans 16 amino acids. V gave up 0 bases and J gave up 5 bases, with 18 bases separating them. Germline CDR1 and CDR2: SGDLS and YYNGEE. Together with reference TRBV9 and TRBJ2-7, the CDR3 gives the full variable domain: DSGVTQTPKHLITATGQRVTLRCSPRSGDLSVYWYQQSLDQGLQFLIQYYNGEERAKGNILERFSAQQFPDLHSELNLSSLELGDSALYFCASSVAPGAKTHEQYFGPGTRLTVT.

The genes are TRBV7-8 and TRBJ1-5, with 10 bases lining up with TRBD1. The V segment lost 5 bases and the J segment 1 base; nucleotides outside the gene matches: 5. The CDR3 runs to 16 residues. CDR1 and CDR2 from the germline V gene are SGHVS and FQNEAQ. CDR3 in DNA: TGTGCCAGCAGCCGGGACAGGGGTTTCAGCAATCAGCCCCAGCATTTT. Its protein product is CASSRDRGFSNQPQHF.

DNA for the CDR3: TGCGCCAGCAGCTCGGCCCCCCGGGACAGGGGAGTAGTTGGGGCCAACGTCCTGACTTTC. Residues: CASSSAPRDRGVVGANVLTF. This chain connects TRBV5-1 to TRBJ2-6; 10 bases map to TRBD1. This CDR3 is built from 20 residues. With V trimmed by 3 bases and J by 3 bases, 15 bases remained unmatched. CDR1 and CDR2 (germline): SGHRS, YFSETQ.

This rearrangement joins TRBV3-1 (or the pseudogene TRBV3-2) to TRBJ2-1; 9 bases line up with TRBD1. V lost 3 bases and J lost 7; bases outside the gene matches: 10. Germline V gives CDR1 LGHDT, CDR2 YNNKEL (reference sequence). CDR3 length: 16 amino acids. CDR3 bases: TGTGCCAGCAGCCACGAGGGGACAGGGCGAGCAAATGAGCAGTTCTTC. Amino acids: CASSHEGTGRANEQFF.

The DNA for the CDR3 is TGCGCCAGCCAGCCCTGGGCAGGGGCTATGACTAATGAAAAACTGTTTTTT. Translated: CASQPWAGAMTNEKLFF. The chain has TRBV23-1 and TRBJ1-4; D possibly corresponds to TRBD1 (6 bases). TRBV23-1 is reported as an ORF; its role is uncertain. The CDR3 covers 17 residues. V was cut by 8 bases and J by 2 bases, with 21 bases left in between.

The rearrangement uses TRBV18 and TRBJ2-1, with D perhaps TRBD1 (5 bases). The ends were cut back, 3 bases at V and 3 bases at J, with 9 bases in the middle. The germline V gene encodes CDR1 KGHSH and CDR2 LQKENI. The CDR3 runs to 14 residues. CDR3 amino acids: CASSPSQGYNEQFF. The CDR3 coding sequence is TGTGCCAGCTCACCGAGTCAGGGCTACAATGAGCAGTTCTTC.

This chain connects TRBV5-1 to TRBJ2-2, with D possibly being TRBD2 (6 bases). V was trimmed by 4 bases and J by 1 base, leaving 14 bases between them. Germline assignment: CDR1 SGHRS and CDR2 YFSETQ. The CDR3 length is 16 residues. The CDR3, as DNA: TGCGCCAGCAGCCCCTACGGGGGAGGGAACACCGGGGAGCTGTTTTTT. Encoded protein: CASSPYGGGNTGELFF.

The CDR3 nucleotides read TGTGCCAGCAGTTCTTTGGGGAACACCGGGGAGCTGTTTTTT. This gives the protein CASSSLGNTGELFF. The chain carries TRBV28 and TRBJ2-2; D not certain. The CDR3 extends over 14 amino acids. CDR1 is MDHEN, CDR2 SYDVKM, per germline. The V and J ends lost 4 bases and 1 base respectively, with 7 bases between them.

The gene calls are TRBV10-2 and TRBJ1-2, with 7 bases identical to TRBD1. Germline CDR1 reads WSHSY; CDR2 reads SAAADI. The CDR3 runs to 13 residues. The V and J ends lost 4 bases and 5 bases, in that order; junction bases with no gene match: 4. In DNA, the CDR3 is TGCGCCAGCAGTGGGGACAGACGTTATGGCTACACCTTC. Translating gives CASSGDRRYGYTF.

The V gene is TRBV28, the J gene TRBJ2-1; 10 bases map to TRBD1. CDR3 length: 15 amino acids. V dropped 7 bases and J dropped 9; count of bases not matched to a gene: 12. Germline CDR1 reads MDHEN; CDR2 reads SYDVKM. CDR3 residues: CASITRGQGFSEQFF. The CDR3, as DNA: TGTGCCAGCATCACCCGGGGACAGGGGTTTTCTGAGCAGTTCTTC.

The genes are TRBV19 and TRBJ1-4; weak D call: TRBD1 (5 bases). Germline-derived CDR1 and CDR2 are LNHDA and SQIVND (reference sequence). The CDR3 has 14 residues. V was clipped by 5 bases and J by 6 bases, with 13 bases between them. The CDR3 nucleotides read TGTGCCAGTAGTTGGGGAGGGGCGGATGAAAAACTGTTTTTT. Translated: CASSWGGADEKLFF.

The chain is built from TRBV6-5 and TRBJ1-2, with TRBD1 identical over 7 bases. The germline V gene encodes CDR1 MNHEY and CDR2 SVGAGI. The V and J ends lost 5 bases and 4 bases, in that order; junction bases with no gene match: 7. This CDR3 spans 14 amino acids. For the CDR3, the DNA is TGTGCCAGCAGTACCCAGGGGGTGAGCTATGGCTACACCTTC. This translates into CASSTQGVSYGYTF.

The chain has TRBV25-1 and TRBJ1-2; D is undetermined. Germline assignment: CDR1 MGHDK and CDR2 SYGVNS. V lost 4 bases to trimming and J lost 7 bases, with 13 bases between them. The CDR3 is made up of 13 amino acids. The CDR3 sequence: CASSATAMIGYTF. The CDR3 bases are TGTGCCAGCAGTGCTACGGCAATGATTGGCTACACCTTC.

The rearrangement links TRBV19 to TRBJ2-2; no reliable D call. Germline V gene lookup returns CDR1 LNHDA and CDR2 SQIVND (reference sequence). Trimming left V 11 bases short and J 0 bases short, with 7 bases between. The CDR3 totals 12 residues. The CDR3 sequence: CASAPNTGELFF. CDR3 DNA: TGTGCCTCGGCACCGAACACCGGGGAGCTGTTTTTT.

The rearrangement uses TRBV2 and TRBJ2-1, with 8 bases identical to TRBD1. The CDR3 sequence is 15 residues long. CDR1 is SNHLY, CDR2 FYNNEI, per germline. V lost 7 bases to trimming and J lost 8 bases; unmatched junction nucleotides: 13. Written as DNA, the CDR3 is TGTGCCAGCAAGGTTAGGCAGGGGGCAATATATGAGCAGTTCTTC. Translation: CASKVRQGAIYEQFF.

The chain recombines TRBV5-1 with TRBJ1-3, with D possibly TRBD1 on 5 matching bases. The CDR3 has 13 residues. V lost 1 base to trimming and J lost 4 bases, with 6 bases between them. From germline, CDR1 is SGHRS and CDR2 YFSETQ. The CDR3 reads CASSLTGGNTIYF. The CDR3, as DNA: TGCGCCAGCAGCTTGACAGGCGGAAACACCATATATTTT.

V gene TRBV4-2 combines with J gene TRBJ2-2; 11 nucleotides match TRBD1. The CDR3 spans 15 residues. The germline V gene has CDR1 LGHNA and CDR2 YNFKEQ. Trimming removed 4 bases from V and 5 bases from J; junction bases left unmatched: 3. The DNA for the CDR3 is TGTGCCAGCAGCCCGGGGACAGGGGGAACCGGGGAGCTGTTTTTT. Protein: CASSPGTGGTGELFF.

V gene TRBV19 combines with J gene TRBJ2-1; TRBD1 aligns across 8 bases. Germline-derived CDR1 and CDR2 are LNHDA and SQIVND (reference sequence). CDR3 size: 14 residues. Trimming removed 4 bases from V and 6 bases from J; junction bases left unmatched: 5. CDR3 sequence reads: CASSNYGQGNEQFF. In DNA form, the CDR3 reads TGTGCCAGTAGTAACTACGGACAGGGCAATGAGCAGTTCTTC.

This chain connects TRBV27 to TRBJ2-7; D possibly uses TRBD1 or TRBD2 (5 bases each). Trimming left V 2 bases short and J 7 bases short, with 18 bases between. Germline V lookup: CDR1 MNHEY, CDR2 SMNVEV (reference sequence). The CDR3 runs 15 residues. This CDR3 reads CASSLGRWSEGEQYF. In nucleotides, the CDR3 is TGTGCCAGCAGTTTAGGTAGATGGTCCGAGGGGGAGCAGTACTTC.

This chain connects TRBV3-1 (or the pseudogene TRBV3-2) to TRBJ2-7; 11 nucleotides match TRBD1. CDR3 length: 15 amino acids. Germline CDR1 reads LGHDT; CDR2 reads YNNKEL (reference sequence). Trimming at V came to 4 bases and at J to 0 bases, leaving 2 bases not matched to a gene. The CDR3 spells CASSPGQGVSYEQYF. The CDR3 coding sequence is TGTGCCAGCAGCCCGGGACAGGGGGTCTCCTACGAGCAGTACTTC.

V gene TRBV27 combines with J gene TRBJ1-5, with TRBD1 identical over 8 bases. Germline V gene lookup returns CDR1 MNHEY and CDR2 SMNVEV (reference sequence). The CDR3 totals 14 residues. V gave up 1 base and J gave up 9 bases; unmatched junction bases: 5. The CDR3 bases are TGTGCCAGCAGTTTATTCGACAGGGGCGGGCCCCAGCATTTT. Encoded protein: CASSLFDRGGPQHF.

J is TRBJ1-2 and V is TRBV2; D is ambiguous. Trimming pared 3 bases from V and 3 bases from J, leaving 11 bases between. Looked up from germline, CDR1 is SNHLY and CDR2 is FYNNEI. This CDR3 region has 14 residues. CDR3 amino acids: CASSDRWRDYGYTF. As DNA, the CDR3 is TGTGCCAGCAGTGATAGGTGGCGGGACTATGGCTACACCTTC.

This chain joins TRBV25-1 and TRBJ1-6; TRBD1 agrees at 8 bases. Germline V CDR1 and CDR2: MGHDK, SYGVNS. Trimming at V came to 8 bases and at J to 5 bases, leaving 8 bases not matched to a gene. The CDR3 sequence is 15 residues long. This CDR3 is CASVDGTGDNSPLHF. The DNA of the CDR3 is TGTGCCAGCGTTGACGGGACAGGCGATAATTCACCCCTCCACTTT.

This sequence joins TRBV4-3 and TRBJ2-7; possible D gene TRBD2, 6 bases. Germline assignment: CDR1 LGHNA and CDR2 YSLEER. Trimming left V 4 bases short and J 0 bases short, with 7 bases between. This CDR3 comprises 13 residues. As DNA, the CDR3 is TGCGCCAGCAGCCGCGGGGACTCCTACGAGCAGTACTTC. It yields the protein CASSRGDSYEQYF.

The rearrangement joins TRBV15 to TRBJ2-6, with 9 bases lining up with TRBD1. The CDR3 is 19 amino acids. Germline CDR1 reads LNHNV; CDR2 reads YYDKDF (reference sequence). The J segment lost 0 bases and the V segment lost 6 bases, leaving 12 bases of the junction unmatched. The CDR3 DNA reads as TGTGCCACCAGGGCCGGAGGGGGACAGGGTTCCTCTGGGGCCAACGTCCTGACTTTC. It yields the protein CATRAGGGQGSSGANVLTF. The whole variable domain, remainder taken from reference TRBV15 and TRBJ2-6, is DAMVIQNPRYQVTQFGKPVTLSCSQTLNHNVMYWYQQKSSQAPKLLFHYYDKDFNNEADTPDNFQSRRPNTSFCFLDIRSPGLGDTAMYLCATRAGGGQGSSGANVLTFGAGSRLTVL.